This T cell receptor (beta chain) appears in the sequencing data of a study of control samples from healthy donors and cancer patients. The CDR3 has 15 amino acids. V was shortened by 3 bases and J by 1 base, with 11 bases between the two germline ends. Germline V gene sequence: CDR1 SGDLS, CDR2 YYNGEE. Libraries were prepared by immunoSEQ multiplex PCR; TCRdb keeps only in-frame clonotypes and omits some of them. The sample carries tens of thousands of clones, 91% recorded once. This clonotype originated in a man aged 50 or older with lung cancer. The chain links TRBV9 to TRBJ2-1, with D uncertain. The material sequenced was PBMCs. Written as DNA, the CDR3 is TGTGCCAGCAGCGGACGCAACCCATCCTACAATGAGCAGTTCTTC. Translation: CASSGRNPSYNEQFF.